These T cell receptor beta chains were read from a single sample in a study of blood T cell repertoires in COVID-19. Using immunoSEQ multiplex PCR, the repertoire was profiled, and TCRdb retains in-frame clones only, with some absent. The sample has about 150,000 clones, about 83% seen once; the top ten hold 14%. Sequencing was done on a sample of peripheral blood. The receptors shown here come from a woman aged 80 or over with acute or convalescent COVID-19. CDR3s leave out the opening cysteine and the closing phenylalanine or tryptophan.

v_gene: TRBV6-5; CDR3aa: ASRKDNTYEQY
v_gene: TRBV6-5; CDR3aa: ASSPQALAYNEQF
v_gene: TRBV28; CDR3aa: ASSLKGAGEEQY
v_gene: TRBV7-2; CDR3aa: AMQLGSVNEQF
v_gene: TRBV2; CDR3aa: ASRRVYGYT
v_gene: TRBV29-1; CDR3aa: SASQGAYGGTEAF
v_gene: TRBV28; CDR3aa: ASSTGMNTGELF
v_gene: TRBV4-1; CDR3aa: ASSRPGQGLYGYT
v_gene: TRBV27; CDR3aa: ASSIRDREKF
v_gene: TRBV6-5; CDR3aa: ATRGTGDSPLH
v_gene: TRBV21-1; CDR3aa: ASSVDRASQETQY
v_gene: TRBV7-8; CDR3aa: ASSLAVGLANTYEQY
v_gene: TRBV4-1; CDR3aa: ASSQASGFYNSPLH
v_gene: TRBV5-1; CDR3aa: ASSLRTSGGNTYNEQF
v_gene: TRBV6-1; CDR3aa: ASSETGRGSGNTIY
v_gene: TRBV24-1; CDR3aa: ATSDPDSTEAF
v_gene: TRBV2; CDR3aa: ASSEARQPQH
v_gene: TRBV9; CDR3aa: ASSERTGGGRGGGYT
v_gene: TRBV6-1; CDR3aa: ASSEVGGANTGELF
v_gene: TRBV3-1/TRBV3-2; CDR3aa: ASSQGRQREWTQY
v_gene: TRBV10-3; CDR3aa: AISESTGSNPLAKNIQY
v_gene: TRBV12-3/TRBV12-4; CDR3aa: ASSFQYEQY
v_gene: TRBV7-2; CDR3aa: ASSLAVSWGGVTGNTIY
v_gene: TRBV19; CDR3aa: ASSIRTALSYEQY
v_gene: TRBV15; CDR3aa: ATAPSPEGGYGYT
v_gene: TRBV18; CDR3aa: ASSPSQNTGELF
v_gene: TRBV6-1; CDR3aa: ASSEGTSVYEQY
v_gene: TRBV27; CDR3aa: ASSLNRDTDTQY
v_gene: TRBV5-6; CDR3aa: ASSPSRGTDTQY
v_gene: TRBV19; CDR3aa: ASRNRDTEAF
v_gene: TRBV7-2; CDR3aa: ASSLGTAYSNQPQH
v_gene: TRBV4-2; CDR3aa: ASSQEGQSSFYEQY